These T cell receptor beta chains were read from a single sample in a study of blood T cell repertoires in COVID-19. Generated by immunoSEQ multiplex PCR, the TCRdb table keeps only in-frame clones and is missing some. Counted here are about 180,000 clones, around 85% occurring once; the ten biggest clones make up around 9.8%. Source material: peripheral blood. All receptors derive from an elderly woman with acute or convalescent COVID-19. Each CDR3 is given with its conserved first and last residue. The D gene is left open where the match is weak. Clone size is given for some rows only: seen once, a few or many times, or a class if the clone is expanded.

J gene | clone size | D gene | V gene | CDR3 protein | CDR3 DNA
TRBJ2-7 | - | TRBD2 | TRBV19 | CASSIKAGGPNEQYF | TGTGCCAGTAGTATAAAGGCGGGGGGGCCGAACGAGCAGTACTTC
TRBJ1-1 | - | TRBD1 | TRBV7-2 | CASSLRDRDGFF | TGTGCCAGCAGCTTACGGGACAGGGACGGTTTCTTT
TRBJ1-1 | - | - | TRBV7-9 | CASSRGTEAFF | TGTGCCAGCAGCCGGGGGACTGAAGCTTTCTTT
TRBJ1-1 | - | - | TRBV27 | CASSDMNTEAFF | TGTGCCAGCAGCGACATGAACACTGAAGCTTTCTTT
TRBJ1-6 | - | TRBD1 | TRBV7-9 | CASSQDRPSYNSPLHF | TGTGCCAGCAGCCAGGACAGGCCGTCCTATAATTCACCCCTCCACTTT
TRBJ1-1 | - | - | TRBV25-1 | CASSEGGRMNTEAFF | TGTGCCAGCAGTGAAGGAGGGAGAATGAACACTGAAGCTTTCTTT
TRBJ1-5 | - | - | TRBV2 | CASSEQGYQRQPQHF | TGTGCCAGCAGTGAACAGGGATATCAGAGACAGCCCCAGCATTTT
TRBJ2-7 | few | TRBD2 | TRBV4-1 | CASSQVVLRTSSPNEQYF | TGCGCCAGCAGCCAAGTCGTTTTAAGGACTAGCTCTCCCAACGAGCAGTACTTC
TRBJ2-1 | - | TRBD2 | TRBV10-3 | CAISGISRTSGRGLLDEQFF | TGTGCCATCAGTGGAATTTCGAGGACTAGCGGGAGGGGCCTTTTAGATGAGCAGTTCTTC
TRBJ1-4 | - | TRBD1 | TRBV5-8 | CASSWDRGREKLFF | TGTGCCAGCAGCTGGGACAGGGGGCGAGAAAAACTGTTTTTT
TRBJ2-3 | - | - | TRBV7-9 | CASSPGTSTDTQYF | TGTGCCAGCAGCCCGGGGACTAGCACAGATACGCAGTATTTT
TRBJ1-2 | - | - | TRBV29-1 | CSVVIQGYGYTF | TGCAGCGTTGTGATCCAGGGCTATGGCTACACCTTC
TRBJ2-1 | - | - | TRBV7-9 | CASSVPGQNEQFF | TGTGCCAGCAGCGTTCCGGGTCAAAATGAGCAGTTCTTC
TRBJ1-4 | few | - | TRBV9 | CASSQTVATNEKLFF | TGTGCCAGCAGCCAGACAGTTGCAACTAATGAAAAACTGTTTTTT
TRBJ1-4 | - | - | TRBV4-3 | CASSQEGGVEKLFF | TGCGCCAGCAGCCAAGAAGGGGGGGTTGAAAAACTGTTTTTT
TRBJ2-7 | - | TRBD1 | TRBV9 | CASSFGQGGYEQYF | TGTGCCAGCAGCTTCGGACAGGGGGGCTACGAGCAGTACTTC
TRBJ2-1 | - | TRBD2 | TRBV2 | CASRGLAGGPSSYNEQFF | TGTGCCAGCAGAGGACTAGCGGGGGGCCCTAGCTCCTACAATGAGCAGTTCTTC
TRBJ2-1 | - | TRBD2 | TRBV30 | CAWTKLAGSPNEQFF | TGTGCCTGGACGAAACTAGCGGGAAGCCCCAATGAGCAGTTCTTC
TRBJ2-7 | - | TRBD2 | TRBV6-5 | CASSRTSGVGYEQYF | TGTGCCAGCAGCCGGACTAGCGGAGTGGGCTACGAGCAGTACTTC
TRBJ2-5 | - | - | TRBV12-3/TRBV12-4 | CASSYSQGTQYF | TGTGCCAGCAGTTACAGCCAAGGGACCCAGTACTTC
TRBJ1-1 | - | TRBD1 | TRBV7-2 | CASSPAGGKGTEAFF | TGTGCCAGCAGCCCCGCAGGGGGAAAGGGCACTGAAGCTTTCTTT
TRBJ1-1 | - | TRBD1 | TRBV7-9 | CASSAGTGRNTEAFF | TGTGCCAGCAGCGCCGGGACAGGGAGGAACACTGAAGCTTTCTTT
TRBJ2-5 | - | TRBD1 | TRBV11-3 | CASSPGTGRKETQYF | TGTGCCAGCAGCCCCGGGACAGGGAGAAAAGAGACCCAGTACTTC
TRBJ2-7 | once | - | TRBV5-4 | CASSPGVSSPYEQYF | TGTGCCAGCAGCCCCGGTGTTAGCTCGCCCTACGAGCAGTACTTC
TRBJ2-1 | - | - | TRBV3-1/TRBV3-2 | CASSQTERAYNEQFF | TGTGCCAGCAGCCAAACGGAGAGGGCCTACAATGAGCAGTTCTTC
TRBJ1-6 | - | - | TRBV3-1/TRBV3-2 | CASSQGGNSPLHF | TGTGCCAGCAGCCAAGGCGGGAATTCACCCCTCCACTTT
TRBJ2-7 | - | - | TRBV11-2 | CASSLGLYGASHSYEQYF | TGTGCCAGCAGCTTAGGGTTGTATGGGGCATCCCACTCCTACGAGCAGTACTTC
TRBJ1-5 | - | - | TRBV3-1/TRBV3-2 | CASSQGAGGNQPQHF | TGTGCCAGCAGCCAAGGGGCAGGGGGCAATCAGCCCCAGCATTTT
TRBJ2-1 | - | TRBD2 | TRBV19 | CASSAPGLAGRQFF | TGTGCCAGTAGTGCCCCTGGACTAGCGGGGAGGCAGTTCTTC
TRBJ1-2 | few | - | TRBV20-1 | CSTGQPYGYTF | TGCAGTACTGGACAGCCCTATGGCTACACCTTC
TRBJ2-7 | - | TRBD2 | TRBV19 | CASSIDHSGHSSYEQYF | TGTGCCAGTAGTATAGATCATAGCGGGCATAGCTCCTACGAGCAGTACTTC
TRBJ2-5 | - | TRBD2 | TRBV3-1/TRBV3-2 | CASSQEPSGGGRTQYF | TGTGCCAGCAGCCAAGAGCCTAGCGGGGGGGGTCGGACCCAGTACTTC
TRBJ2-5 | - | - | TRBV5-5 | CASSLRRYQETQYF | TGTGCCAGCAGCTTGCGGAGGTACCAAGAGACCCAGTACTTC
TRBJ2-3 | once | - | TRBV5-1 | CASSGGSTDTQYF | TGCGCCAGCAGCGGAGGGAGCACAGATACGCAGTATTTT